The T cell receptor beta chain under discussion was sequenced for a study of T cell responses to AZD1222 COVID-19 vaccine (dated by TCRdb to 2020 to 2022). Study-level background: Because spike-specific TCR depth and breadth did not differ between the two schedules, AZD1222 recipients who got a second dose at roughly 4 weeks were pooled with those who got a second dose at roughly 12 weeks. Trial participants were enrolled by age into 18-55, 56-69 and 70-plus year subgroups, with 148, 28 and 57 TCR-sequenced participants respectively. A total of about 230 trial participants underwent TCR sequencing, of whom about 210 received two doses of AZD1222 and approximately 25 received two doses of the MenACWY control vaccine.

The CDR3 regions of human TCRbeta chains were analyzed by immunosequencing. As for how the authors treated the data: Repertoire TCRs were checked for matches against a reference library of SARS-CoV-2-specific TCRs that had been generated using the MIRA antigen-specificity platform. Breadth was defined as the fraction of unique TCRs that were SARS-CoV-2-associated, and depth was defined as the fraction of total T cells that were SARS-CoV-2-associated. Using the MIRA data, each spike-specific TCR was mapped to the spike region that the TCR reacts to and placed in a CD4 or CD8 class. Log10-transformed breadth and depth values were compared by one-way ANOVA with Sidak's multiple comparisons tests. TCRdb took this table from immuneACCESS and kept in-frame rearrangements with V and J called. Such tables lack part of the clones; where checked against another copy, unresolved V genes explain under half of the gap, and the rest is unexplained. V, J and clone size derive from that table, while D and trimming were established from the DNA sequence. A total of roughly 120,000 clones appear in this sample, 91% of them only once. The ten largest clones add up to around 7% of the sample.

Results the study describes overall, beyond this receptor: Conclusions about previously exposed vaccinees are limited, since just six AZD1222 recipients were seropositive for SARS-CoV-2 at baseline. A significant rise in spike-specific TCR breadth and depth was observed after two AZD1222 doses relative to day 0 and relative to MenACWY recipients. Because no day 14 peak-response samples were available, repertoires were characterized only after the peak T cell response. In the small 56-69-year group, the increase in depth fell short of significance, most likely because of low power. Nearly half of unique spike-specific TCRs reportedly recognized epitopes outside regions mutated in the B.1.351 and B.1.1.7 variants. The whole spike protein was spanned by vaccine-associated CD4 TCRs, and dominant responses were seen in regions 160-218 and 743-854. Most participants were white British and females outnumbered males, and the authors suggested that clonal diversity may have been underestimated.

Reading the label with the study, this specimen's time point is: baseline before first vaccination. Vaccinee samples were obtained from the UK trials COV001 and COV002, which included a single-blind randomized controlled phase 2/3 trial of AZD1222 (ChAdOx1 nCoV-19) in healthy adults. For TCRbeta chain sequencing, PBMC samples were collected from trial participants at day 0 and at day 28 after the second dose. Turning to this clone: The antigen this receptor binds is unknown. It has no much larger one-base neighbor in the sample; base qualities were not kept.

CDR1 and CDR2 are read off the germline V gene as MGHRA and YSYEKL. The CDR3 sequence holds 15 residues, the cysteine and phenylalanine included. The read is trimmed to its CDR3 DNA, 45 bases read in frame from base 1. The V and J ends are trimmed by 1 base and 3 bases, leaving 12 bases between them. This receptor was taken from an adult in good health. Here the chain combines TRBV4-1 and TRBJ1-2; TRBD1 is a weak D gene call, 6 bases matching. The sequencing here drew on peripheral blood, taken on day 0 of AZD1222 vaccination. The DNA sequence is TGCGCCAGCAGCCAAGGACCAGGGGAGGACTATGGCTACACCTTC. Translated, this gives CASSQGPGEDYGYTF.